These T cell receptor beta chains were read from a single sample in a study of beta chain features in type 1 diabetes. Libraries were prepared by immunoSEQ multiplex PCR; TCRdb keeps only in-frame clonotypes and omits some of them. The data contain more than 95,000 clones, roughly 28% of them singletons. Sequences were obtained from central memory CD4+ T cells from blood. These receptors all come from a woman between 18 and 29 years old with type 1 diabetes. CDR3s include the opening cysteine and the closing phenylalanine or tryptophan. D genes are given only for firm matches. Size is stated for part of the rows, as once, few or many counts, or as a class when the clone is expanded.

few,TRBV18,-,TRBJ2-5,CASSATGPQETQYF,TGTGCCAGCTCAGCGACAGGTCCGCAAGAGACCCAGTACTTC
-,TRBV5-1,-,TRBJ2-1,CASSLGGLGNEQFF,TGCGCCAGCAGCTTGGGGGGCTTAGGCAATGAGCAGTTCTTC
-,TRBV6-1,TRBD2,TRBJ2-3,CASSEAWLAGSSDTQYF,TGTGCCAGCAGTGAAGCGTGGCTAGCGGGAAGTTCAGATACGCAGTATTTT
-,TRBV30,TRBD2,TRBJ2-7,CAWSRAGAGEQYF,TGTGCCTGGAGCCGAGCGGGAGCTGGCGAGCAGTACTTC
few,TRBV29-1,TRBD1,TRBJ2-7,CSAPAPTGTAYEQYF,TGCAGCGCTCCGGCGCCGACAGGGACGGCCTACGAGCAGTACTTC
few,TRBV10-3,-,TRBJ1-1,CAIRQTGSGTEAFF,TGTGCCATCAGGCAAACAGGGTCCGGCACTGAAGCTTTCTTT
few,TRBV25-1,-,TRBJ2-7,CASSPGTYEQYF,TGTGCCAGCAGCCCAGGAACATACGAGCAGTACTTC
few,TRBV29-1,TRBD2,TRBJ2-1,CSVVLRGLPYNEQFF,TGCAGCGTTGTATTGCGGGGACTACCCTACAATGAGCAGTTCTTC
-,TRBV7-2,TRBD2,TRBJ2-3,CASSLGTSKDTQYF,TGTGCCAGCAGCCTCGGGACTAGTAAGGATACGCAGTATTTT
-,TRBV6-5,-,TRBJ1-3,CASSRISGDTIYF,TGTGCCAGCAGTCGGATTTCGGGGGACACCATATATTTT